Below are 24 T cell receptor beta chains sequenced from a single sample in a study of T-cell memory formation after mild COVID-19. TCRdb passed the 5' RACE reads through MiXCR, listing each CDR3 protein once. The repertoire consists of about 280,000 distinct CDR3 sequences, with 8% to 10% occurring once and the leading ten covering less than 25%. Source material: PBMCs or a T cell subset sorted from them (not recorded which). Source of these receptors: a man younger than 30 who had mild COVID-19 (a few samples of this study predate the infection). Cell type and time point are not known.

V is TRBV5-1 and J is TRBJ1-2, with 9 nucleotides matching TRBD1. In germline, CDR1 is SGHRS, CDR2 YFSETQ. The CDR3 length is 15 residues. Germline trimming cut 4 bases from V and 4 bases from J; bases unmatched to any gene: 8. In DNA, the CDR3 is TGCGCCAGCAGCGGGGGGACAGGGACCCTCTATGGCTACACCTTC. This sequence encodes CASSGGTGTLYGYTF.

This clonotype appeared many times. For the CDR3, the DNA is TGTGCCAGCAGCCCCCAGGGTGTAGGAACTGAAGCTTTCTTT. Protein: CASSPQGVGTEAFF. V is TRBV7-2 and J is TRBJ1-1, with TRBD1 as a possible D gene (5 bases). The CDR3 loop spans 14 amino acids. V was trimmed by 5 bases and J by 5 bases, leaving 15 bases between them. CDR1 SGHTA and CDR2 FQGNSA come from the germline V gene.

This clonotype came up many times. The chain has TRBV20-1 and TRBJ2-1; a possible D gene is TRBD1 (5 bases). V lost 1 base to trimming and J lost 8 bases, with 9 bases between them. The CDR3 length is 12 residues. Per germline, CDR1 DFQATT and CDR2 SNEGSKA (reference sequence). The CDR3 loop is CSARGTTHEQFF. DNA of the CDR3: TGCAGTGCTAGAGGGACAACCCATGAGCAGTTCTTC.

This clonotype appeared a few times. V gene TRBV5-4 combines with J gene TRBJ2-3; TRBD2 might be the D (5 bases). Germline-derived CDR1 and CDR2 are SGHNT and YYREEE (reference sequence). This CDR3 comprises 13 residues. V was trimmed by 0 bases and J by 6 bases, leaving 8 bases between them. CDR3 sequence (DNA): TGTGCCAGCAGCTTGGGCGGGCAGGATACGCAGTATTTT. Protein sequence: CASSLGGQDTQYF.

This clonotype was found many times. V gene TRBV7-2 combines with J gene TRBJ2-5; D possibly corresponds to TRBD1 (6 bases). CDR3 size: 13 residues. Germline-derived CDR1 and CDR2 are SGHTA and FQGNSA. V dropped 3 bases and J dropped 5 bases, with 10 bases sitting between them. CDR3 nucleotides: TGTGCCAGCAGCTTTTATCAGGGGGAGACCCAGTACTTC. This gives the protein CASSFYQGETQYF.

This clonotype was detected only a few times. This sequence joins TRBV20-1 and TRBJ2-3; a possible D gene is TRBD1 (5 bases). Trimming removed 3 bases at V and 0 bases at J, with 10 bases between. From germline, CDR1 is DFQATT and CDR2 SNEGSKA (reference sequence). This CDR3 is 14 amino acids long. Written as DNA, the CDR3 is TGCAGTGCTAGTCCCAGGGCCAGCACAGATACGCAGTATTTT. This codes for CSASPRASTDTQYF.

This clonotype has a count of ten or more. The genes are TRBV20-1 and TRBJ2-7; maybe TRBD1 (6 bases). Trimming pared 1 base from V and 2 bases from J, leaving 12 bases between. The length of the CDR3 is 14 residues. Germline CDR1 and CDR2: DFQATT and SNEGSKA (reference sequence). For the CDR3, the DNA is TGCAGTGCTAGAGGACAGGCAACCACCTACGAGCAGTACGTC. Its translation: CSARGQATTYEQYV.

The chain is built from TRBV4-1 and TRBJ1-6; D gene unclear. Germline CDR1 MGHRA, CDR2 YSYEKL. The CDR3 has 15 residues. Trimming stripped 1 base from V and 5 bases from J, with 9 bases between. CDR3 sequence reads: CASSQAGLNNSPLHF. Written as DNA, the CDR3 is TGCGCCAGCAGCCAAGCGGGTTTAAATAATTCACCCCTCCACTTT.

This clonotype has more than one count but fewer than ten. The chain links TRBV29-1 to TRBJ2-1, with a possible D match to TRBD1 (6 bases). This CDR3 comprises 13 residues. The V end was cut by 4 bases, the J end by 4 bases, with 11 bases between. The germline gives CDR1 SQVTM, CDR2 ANQGSEA. This chain's CDR3 is CSVAGTSYNEQFF. The CDR3 nucleotides are TGCAGCGTTGCCGGGACAAGTTACAATGAGCAGTTCTTC.

This clonotype was counted between two and nine times. V is TRBV2 and J is TRBJ2-5; D perhaps matches TRBD1 (5 bases). Germline V gene lookup returns CDR1 SNHLY and CDR2 FYNNEI. CDR3 length: 16 residues. Between the trimmed V and J ends, which lost 0 bases and 4 bases, there was a span of 15 bases. The CDR3 is CASSEASTANGETQYF. CDR3 DNA sequence: TGTGCCAGCAGTGAAGCGTCGACAGCTAATGGAGAGACCCAGTACTTC.

The table lists this clonotype with a few counts. This chain joins TRBV12-5 and TRBJ1-6, with TRBD1 as a possible D gene (6 bases). The CDR3 consists of 14 residues. Germline assignment: CDR1 LGHNT and CDR2 FRNRAP. V was clipped by 7 bases and J by 12 bases, with 19 bases between them. The CDR3 spells CASVQTGRVEPLHF. Written as DNA, the CDR3 is TGTGCTAGTGTCCAAACAGGGAGGGTGGAACCCCTCCACTTT.

The chain combines TRBV12-3 or TRBV12-4 with TRBJ1-5; no firm D call. The CDR3 length is 14 residues. V was pared by 1 base and J by 0 bases, with 4 bases between. The CDR3 here is CASSLDHSNQPQHF. DNA for the CDR3: TGTGCCAGCAGTTTAGACCATAGCAATCAGCCCCAGCATTTT.

In DNA, the CDR3 is TGCGCCAGCAGCTTGGGGCCTAGCGGGGTACAAGAGACCCAGTACTTC. This gives the protein CASSLGPSGVQETQYF. The chain has TRBV5-1 and TRBJ2-5; 9 bases line up with TRBD2. V dropped 0 bases and J dropped 2; count of bases not matched to a gene: 5. Germline V lookup: CDR1 SGHRS, CDR2 YFSETQ. The CDR3 extends over 16 amino acids.

This clonotype was seen a few times. The chain uses TRBV6-5 and TRBJ2-1, with TRBD2 matching over 10 bases. The CDR3 covers 16 residues. The V gene end was trimmed by 2 bases and the J gene end by 3 bases; junction bases not matched to a gene: 4. The germline CDR1 and CDR2 sequences are MNHEY and SVGAGI. In nucleotides, the CDR3 is TGTGCCAGCAGTTACGCCCTAGCGGGGGACTACAATGAGCAGTTCTTC. Translation gives CASSYALAGDYNEQFF.

This clonotype was seen more than once but under ten times. The V and J genes are TRBV3-1 and TRBJ2-2, with TRBD2 matching over 9 bases. This CDR3 has 15 residues. V was pared by 6 bases and J by 4 bases, with 6 bases of the junction left unmatched. CDR1 is LGHDT, CDR2 YNNKEL, per germline (reference sequence). The DNA of the CDR3 is TGTGCCAGCAGGAAGGGACTAGCTGGCACCGGGGAGCTGTTTTTT. It specifies CASRKGLAGTGELFF.

This clonotype was seen a few times. This chain uses TRBV7-6 with TRBJ1-1, with 9 bases aligning to TRBD1. The CDR3 consists of 18 residues. The junction had 18 bases not matched to a gene; V was cut back by 5 bases and J by 5 bases. Germline CDR1 reads SGHVS; CDR2 reads FNYEAQ. The DNA for the CDR3 is TGTGCCAGCAGCACTCGGTGGGGACAGGGTTTAATCGTAACTGAAGCTTTCTTT. Protein product: CASSTRWGQGLIVTEAFF.

This clonotype was found many times. The V and J genes are TRBV4-2 and TRBJ2-7; 10 bases line up with TRBD2. This CDR3 region has 16 residues. The trim removed 4 bases at V and 0 bases at J, leaving 6 bases unmatched. CDR1 and CDR2 from the germline V gene are LGHNA and YNFKEQ. This CDR3 is CASSRLAGDGSYEQYF. DNA of the CDR3: TGTGCCAGCAGCCGTCTAGCGGGGGACGGCTCCTACGAGCAGTACTTC.

The chain links TRBV7-9 to TRBJ2-1, with D unclear. Looked up from germline, CDR1 is SEHNR and CDR2 is FQNEAQ (reference sequence). This CDR3 comprises 12 residues. The V end lost 8 bases, the J end lost 8 bases, and 13 bases lay between the germline ends. The CDR3 coding sequence is TGTGCCAGCTGGGCGGAGCGAGATGAGCAGTTCTTC. Translated, it gives CASWAERDEQFF.

This chain uses TRBV6-2 or TRBV6-3 with TRBJ1-5, with 10 bases lining up with TRBD1. CDR1 MNHEY and CDR2 SVGEGT come from the germline V gene. Losses at the gene ends were 5 bases for V and 3 bases for J; bases not matched to a gene: 7. The CDR3 sequence is 16 residues long. The DNA of the CDR3 is TGTGCCAGCAGTCACCGGGACAGGGGCGTCAATCAGCCCCAGCATTTT. This translates into CASSHRDRGVNQPQHF.

Only a few counts were recorded for this clonotype. The chain links TRBV7-9 to TRBJ2-7; possibly TRBD2 for D (5 bases). CDR1 and CDR2 from the germline V gene are SEHNR and FQNEAQ (reference sequence). Deletions cut 0 bases from V and 3 bases from J, with 6 bases between. The CDR3 is made up of 13 amino acids. The CDR3 sequence is CASSLAGDYEQYF. In DNA, the CDR3 is TGTGCCAGCAGCTTAGCCGGGGACTACGAGCAGTACTTC.

The CDR3 region is CASSILAMNTEAFF. The CDR3 coding sequence is TGCGCCAGCAGCATTTTAGCCATGAACACTGAAGCTTTCTTT. The genes are TRBV5-1 and TRBJ1-1; D not resolved. Trimming took 4 bases from V and 0 from J, leaving 10 bases between them. This CDR3 is 14 amino acids long. Germline CDR1 is SGHRS and CDR2 is YFSETQ.

The chain couples TRBV10-3 to TRBJ2-3; the match to TRBD2 covers 10 bases. The CDR3 is made up of 17 amino acids. Germline V gene data show CDR1 as ENHRY and CDR2 as SYGVKD. V dropped 3 bases and J dropped 5; count of bases not matched to a gene: 11. The CDR3 sequence is CAISDFERGGLKDTQYF. In DNA form, the CDR3 reads TGTGCCATCAGTGATTTCGAGCGGGGGGGCCTCAAAGATACGCAGTATTTT.

The V gene is TRBV15, the J gene TRBJ1-5, with 7 positions matching TRBD1. Per germline, CDR1 LNHNV and CDR2 YYDKDF (reference sequence). Trimming cost V 2 bases and J 0 bases; bases outside gene matches: 10. The CDR3 sequence is 18 residues long. The CDR3: CATSRLRTGPNSNQPQHF. CDR3 in DNA: TGTGCCACCAGCAGACTCCGGACAGGTCCTAATAGCAATCAGCCCCAGCATTTT. Together with reference TRBV15 and TRBJ1-5, the CDR3 gives the full variable domain: DAMVIQNPRYQVTQFGKPVTLSCSQTLNHNVMYWYQQKSSQAPKLLFHYYDKDFNNEADTPDNFQSRRPNTSFCFLDIRSPGLGDTAMYLCATSRLRTGPNSNQPQHFGDGTRLSIL.

This clonotype came up many times. The chain couples TRBV7-2 to TRBJ2-3; D is possibly TRBD2 (5 bases). The V and J ends lost 5 bases and 7 bases respectively, with 7 bases between them. This CDR3 spans 11 amino acids. The germline gives CDR1 SGHTA, CDR2 FQGNSA. For the CDR3, the DNA is TGTGCCAGCAGCCAGCGGAATACGCAGTATTTT. This translates into CASSQRNTQYF.